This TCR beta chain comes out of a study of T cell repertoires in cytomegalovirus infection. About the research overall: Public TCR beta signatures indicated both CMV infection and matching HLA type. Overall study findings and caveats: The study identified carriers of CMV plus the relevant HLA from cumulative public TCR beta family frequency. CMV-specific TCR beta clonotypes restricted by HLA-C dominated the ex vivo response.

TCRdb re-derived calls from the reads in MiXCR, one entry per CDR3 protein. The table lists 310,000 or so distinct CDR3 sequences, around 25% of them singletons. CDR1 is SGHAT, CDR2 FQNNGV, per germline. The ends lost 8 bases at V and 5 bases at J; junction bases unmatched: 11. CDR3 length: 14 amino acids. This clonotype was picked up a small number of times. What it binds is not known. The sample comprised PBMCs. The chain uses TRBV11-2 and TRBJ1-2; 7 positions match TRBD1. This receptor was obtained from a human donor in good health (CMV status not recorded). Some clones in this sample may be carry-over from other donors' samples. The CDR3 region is CASAGQAGGYGYTF. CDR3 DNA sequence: TGTGCCAGCGCCGGACAGGCCGGGGGGTATGGCTACACCTTC.